The clone carrying this T cell receptor beta chain showed up just a few times. Its antigen is not known. The V and J ends lost 3 bases and 3 bases respectively, with 9 bases between them. Germline V gene lookup returns CDR1 LNHDA and CDR2 SQIVND (reference sequence). CDR3 length: 14 amino acids. Only in-frame clones appear in the TCRdb table, and some are missing; sequencing was by immunoSEQ multiplex PCR. This table holds roughly 97,000 clones, approximately 88% found once. This sample is part of a study of PD-1 blockade in classical Hodgkin lymphoma. Findings and caveats of the study: The study found complete responders had baseline diversity similar to newly diagnosed patients. Healthy donors reportedly exceeded newly diagnosed patients in baseline TCR diversity.

After autologous stem cell transplantation all patients relapsed, and prior brentuximab vedotin exposure differed between cohorts. This clonotype was sampled from a human donor with classical Hodgkin lymphoma. The starting material was peripheral blood mononuclear cells (PBMCs), obtained at baseline. V gene TRBV19 combines with J gene TRBJ2-1; the D gene is possibly TRBD1 (5 bases). The CDR3 reads CASSMLQDYNEQFF. CDR3 DNA sequence: TGTGCCAGTAGTATGTTACAGGACTACAATGAGCAGTTCTTC.